Listed here is a single TCR beta chain. Antigen: not known. RNA extraction was followed by reverse transcription into cDNA, which acted as the sequencing template. Data came from immunoSEQ multiplex PCR; TCRdb stores just in-frame clones and leaves some out. The sample carries 95,000 to 100,000 clones, just under 60% recorded once. Treatment in this sample: oral pan-JAK inhibitor, 5-10 mg twice daily. Cell sorting on a FACSAria was used to separate CD4+ and CD8+ T cells from the PBMCs. This entry belongs to a study of CD8+ T cells in alopecia areata. Overall study findings and caveats: Since there was just one nonresponder, nobody can yet say how baseline CD8+ expansion ties to response.

The sample consisted of CD8+ T cells sorted from blood, taken at approximately week 60, from a patient treated with tofacitinib. This sequence originates from a human donor with alopecia areata.

CDR3 region: CALSGTSSYNEQFF. The CDR3 bases are TGTGCCTTGTCCGGGACTAGTTCGTACAATGAGCAGTTCTTC. This chain connects TRBV30 to TRBJ2-1; 8 nucleotides line up with TRBD2. V was clipped by 7 bases and J by 4 bases; unmatched bases: 9. CDR1 is GTSNPN, CDR2 SVGIG, per germline (reference sequence). The CDR3 sequence is 14 residues long.